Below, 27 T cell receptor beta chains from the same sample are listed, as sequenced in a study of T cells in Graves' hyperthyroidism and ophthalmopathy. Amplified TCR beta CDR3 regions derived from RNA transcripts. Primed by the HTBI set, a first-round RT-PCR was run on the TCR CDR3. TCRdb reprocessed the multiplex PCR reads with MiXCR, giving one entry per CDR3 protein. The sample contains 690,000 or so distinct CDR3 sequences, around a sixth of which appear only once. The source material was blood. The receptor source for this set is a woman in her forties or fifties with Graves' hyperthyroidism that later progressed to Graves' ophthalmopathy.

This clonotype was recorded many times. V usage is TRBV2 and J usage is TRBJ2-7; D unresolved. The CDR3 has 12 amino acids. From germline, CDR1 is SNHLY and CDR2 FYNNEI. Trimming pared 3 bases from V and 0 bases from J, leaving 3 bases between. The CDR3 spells CASSEGSYEQYF. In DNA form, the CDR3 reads TGTGCCAGCAGTGAGGGCTCCTACGAGCAGTACTTC.

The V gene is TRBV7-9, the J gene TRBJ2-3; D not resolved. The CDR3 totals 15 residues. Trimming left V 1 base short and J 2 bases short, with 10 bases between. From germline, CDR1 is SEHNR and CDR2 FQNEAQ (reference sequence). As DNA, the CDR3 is TGTGCCAGCAGCTTAGATACCCCCTACACAGATACGCAGTATTTT. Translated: CASSLDTPYTDTQYF.

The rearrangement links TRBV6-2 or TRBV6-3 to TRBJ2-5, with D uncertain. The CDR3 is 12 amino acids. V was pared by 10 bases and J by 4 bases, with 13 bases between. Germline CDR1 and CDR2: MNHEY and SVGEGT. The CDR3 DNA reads TGTGCCAACTCCCCCAGGAGAGAGACCCAGTACTTC. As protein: CANSPRRETQYF.

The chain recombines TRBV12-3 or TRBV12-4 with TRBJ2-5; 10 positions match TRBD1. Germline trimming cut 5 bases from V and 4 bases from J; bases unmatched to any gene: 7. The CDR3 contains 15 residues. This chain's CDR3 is CASSHGDRGVETQYF. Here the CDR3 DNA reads TGTGCCAGCAGTCACGGGGACAGGGGAGTAGAGACCCAGTACTTC.

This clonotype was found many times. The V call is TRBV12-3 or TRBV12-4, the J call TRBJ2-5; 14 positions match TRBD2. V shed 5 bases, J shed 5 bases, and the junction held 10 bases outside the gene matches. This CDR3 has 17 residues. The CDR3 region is CASSPLTSGGAGETQYF. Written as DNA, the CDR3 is TGTGCCAGCAGTCCCTTGACTAGCGGGGGGGCCGGTGAGACCCAGTACTTC.

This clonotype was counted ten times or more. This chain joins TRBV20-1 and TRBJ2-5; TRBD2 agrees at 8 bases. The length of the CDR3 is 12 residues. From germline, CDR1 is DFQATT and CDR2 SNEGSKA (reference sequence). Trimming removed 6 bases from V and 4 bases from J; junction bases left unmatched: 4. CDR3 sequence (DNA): TGCAGTGCCTTAGCGGGGAGAGAGACCCAGTACTTC. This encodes CSALAGRETQYF.

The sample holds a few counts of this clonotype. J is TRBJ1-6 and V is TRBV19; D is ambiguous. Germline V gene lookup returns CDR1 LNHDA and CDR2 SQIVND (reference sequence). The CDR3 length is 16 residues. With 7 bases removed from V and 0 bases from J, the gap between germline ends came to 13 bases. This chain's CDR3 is CASKPEVLSYNSPLHF. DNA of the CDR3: TGTGCCAGTAAGCCCGAGGTCCTCTCCTATAATTCACCCCTCCACTTT.

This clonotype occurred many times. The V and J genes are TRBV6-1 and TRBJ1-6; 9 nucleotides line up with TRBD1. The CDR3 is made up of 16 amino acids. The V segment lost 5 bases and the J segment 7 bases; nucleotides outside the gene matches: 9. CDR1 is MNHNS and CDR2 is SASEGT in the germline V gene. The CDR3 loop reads CASSKQGAPGNSPLHF. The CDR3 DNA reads TGTGCCAGCAGTAAACAGGGGGCGCCGGGGAATTCACCCCTCCACTTT.

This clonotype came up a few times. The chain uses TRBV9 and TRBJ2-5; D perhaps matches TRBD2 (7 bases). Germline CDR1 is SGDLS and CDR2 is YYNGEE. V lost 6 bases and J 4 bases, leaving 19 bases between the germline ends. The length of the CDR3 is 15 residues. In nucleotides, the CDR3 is TGTGCCAGCACCTCCGCGGGGGCAGGAAGAGAGACCCAGTACTTC. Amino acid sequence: CASTSAGAGRETQYF.

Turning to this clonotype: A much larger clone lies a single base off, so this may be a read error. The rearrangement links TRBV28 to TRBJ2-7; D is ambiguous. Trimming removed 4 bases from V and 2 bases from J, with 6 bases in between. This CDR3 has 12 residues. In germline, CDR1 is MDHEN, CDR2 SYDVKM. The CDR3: CASSSQTYEQYF. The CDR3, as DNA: TGTGCCAGCAGTTCACAGACCTACGAGCAGTACTTC.

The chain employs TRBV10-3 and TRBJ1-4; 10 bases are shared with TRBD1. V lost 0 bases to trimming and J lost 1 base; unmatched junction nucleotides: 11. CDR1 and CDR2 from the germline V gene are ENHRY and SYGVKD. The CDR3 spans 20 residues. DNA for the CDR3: TGTGCCATCAGTGAGTCCCTTGGCACCGGGACAGGGGAAACTAATGAAAAACTGTTTTTT. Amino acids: CAISESLGTGTGETNEKLFF.

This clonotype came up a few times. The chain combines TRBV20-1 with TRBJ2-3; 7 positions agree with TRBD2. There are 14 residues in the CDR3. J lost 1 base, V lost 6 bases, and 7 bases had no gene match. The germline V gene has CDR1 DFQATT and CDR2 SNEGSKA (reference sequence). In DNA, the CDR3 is TGCAGTGCCCTTCTAAGCGGGGGCACAGATACGCAGTATTTT. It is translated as CSALLSGGTDTQYF.

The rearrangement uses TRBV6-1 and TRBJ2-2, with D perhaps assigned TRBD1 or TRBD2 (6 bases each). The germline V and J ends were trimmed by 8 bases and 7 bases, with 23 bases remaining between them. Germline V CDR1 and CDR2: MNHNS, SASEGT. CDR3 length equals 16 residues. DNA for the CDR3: TGTGCCAGCGAAGCCGGGGATCGAGGGGGGTTCGGGGAGCTGTTTTTT. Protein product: CASEAGDRGGFGELFF.

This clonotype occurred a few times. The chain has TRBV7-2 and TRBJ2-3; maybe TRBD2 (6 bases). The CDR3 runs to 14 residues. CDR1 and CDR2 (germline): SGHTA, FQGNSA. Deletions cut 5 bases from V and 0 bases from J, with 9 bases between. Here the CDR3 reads CASSKGLSTDTQYF. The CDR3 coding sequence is TGTGCCAGCAGCAAAGGACTAAGCACAGATACGCAGTATTTT.

The CDR3 spells CASSYQGQQHF. The CDR3 DNA reads TGTGCCAGCAGTTACCAGGGACAACAGCATTTT. This chain connects TRBV6-5 to TRBJ1-5; weak D call: TRBD1 (6 bases). Germline loops: CDR1 MNHEY, CDR2 SVGAGI. V was clipped by 2 bases and J by 13 bases, with 9 bases between them. This CDR3 comprises 11 residues.

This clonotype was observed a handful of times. The CDR3 bases are TGTGCCAGCAGCTTAAGGGCGGGGGGGTTAAAAAACATTCAGTACTTC. Translated, it gives CASSLRAGGLKNIQYF. The chain joins TRBV7-2 to TRBJ2-4; the match to TRBD2 covers 9 bases. The ends lost 2 bases at V and 4 bases at J; junction bases unmatched: 6. The CDR3 sequence is 16 residues long. Germline lookup yields CDR1 SGHTA and CDR2 FQGNSA.

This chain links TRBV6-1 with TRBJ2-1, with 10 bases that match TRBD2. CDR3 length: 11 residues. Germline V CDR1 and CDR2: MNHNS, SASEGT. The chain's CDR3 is CASGGAHEQFF. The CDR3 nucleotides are TGTGCGAGCGGGGGGGCACATGAGCAGTTCTTC.

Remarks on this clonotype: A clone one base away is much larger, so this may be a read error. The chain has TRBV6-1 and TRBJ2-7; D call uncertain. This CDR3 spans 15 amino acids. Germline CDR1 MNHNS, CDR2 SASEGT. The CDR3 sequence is CASSGMAPGSYEQCF. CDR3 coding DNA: TGTGCCAGCAGCGGCATGGCCCCTGGGTCCTACGAGCAGTGCTTC.

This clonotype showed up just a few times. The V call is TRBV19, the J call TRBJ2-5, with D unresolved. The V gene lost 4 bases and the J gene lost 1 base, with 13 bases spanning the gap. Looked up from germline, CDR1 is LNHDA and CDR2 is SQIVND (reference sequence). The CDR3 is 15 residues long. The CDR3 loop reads CASSRNRKSQETQYF. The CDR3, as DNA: TGTGCCAGTAGTAGAAACCGGAAGAGCCAAGAGACCCAGTACTTC.

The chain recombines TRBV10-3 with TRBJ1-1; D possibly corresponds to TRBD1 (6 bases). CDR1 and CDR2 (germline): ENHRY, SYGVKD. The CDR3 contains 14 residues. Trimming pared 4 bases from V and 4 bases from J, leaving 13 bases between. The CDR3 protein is CAISGRTGSTEAFF. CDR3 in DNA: TGTGCCATCAGTGGCCGTACAGGGTCCACTGAAGCTTTCTTT.

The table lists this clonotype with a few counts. The CDR3 DNA reads TGCAGCGTCTGGACAGGGATCAGAGAAAAACTGTTTTTT. It translates to CSVWTGIREKLFF. The genes are TRBV29-1 and TRBJ1-4; TRBD1 agrees at 8 bases. Trimming removed 6 bases from V and 8 bases from J; junction bases left unmatched: 8. CDR3 length: 13 residues. Germline lookup yields CDR1 SQVTM and CDR2 ANQGSEA.

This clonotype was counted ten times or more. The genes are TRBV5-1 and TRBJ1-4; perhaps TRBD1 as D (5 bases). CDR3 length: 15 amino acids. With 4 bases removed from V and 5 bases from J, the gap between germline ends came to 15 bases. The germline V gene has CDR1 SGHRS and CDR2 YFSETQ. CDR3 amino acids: CASSLETGINEKLFF. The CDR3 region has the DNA TGCGCCAGCAGCCTGGAAACAGGTATCAATGAAAAACTGTTTTTT.

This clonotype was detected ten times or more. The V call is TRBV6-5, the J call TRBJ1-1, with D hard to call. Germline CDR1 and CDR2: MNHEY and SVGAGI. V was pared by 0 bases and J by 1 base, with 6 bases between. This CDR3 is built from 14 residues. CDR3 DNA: TGTGCCAGCAGTTACTCGACCTCGAACACTGAAGCTTTCTTT. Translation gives CASSYSTSNTEAFF.

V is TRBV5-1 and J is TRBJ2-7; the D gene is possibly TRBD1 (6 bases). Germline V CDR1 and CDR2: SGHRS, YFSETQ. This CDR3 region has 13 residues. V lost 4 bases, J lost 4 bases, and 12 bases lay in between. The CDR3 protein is CASSGGQQYEQYF. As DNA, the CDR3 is TGCGCCAGCAGCGGTGGACAGCAATACGAGCAGTACTTC.

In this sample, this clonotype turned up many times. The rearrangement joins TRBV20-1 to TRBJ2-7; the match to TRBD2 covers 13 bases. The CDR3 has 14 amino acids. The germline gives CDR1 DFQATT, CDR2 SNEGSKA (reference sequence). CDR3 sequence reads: CSGLAGARGDEQYF. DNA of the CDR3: TGCTCCGGACTAGCGGGGGCCCGGGGGGACGAGCAGTACTTC.

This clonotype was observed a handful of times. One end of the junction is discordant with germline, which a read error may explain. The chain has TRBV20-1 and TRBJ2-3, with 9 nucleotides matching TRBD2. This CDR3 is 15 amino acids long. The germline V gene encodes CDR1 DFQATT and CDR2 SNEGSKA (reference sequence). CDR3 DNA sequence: TGCAGCGCTAGGGATCTCGGGACTAGCACAGGTACGCAGTATTTT. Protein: CSARDLGTSTGTQYF.

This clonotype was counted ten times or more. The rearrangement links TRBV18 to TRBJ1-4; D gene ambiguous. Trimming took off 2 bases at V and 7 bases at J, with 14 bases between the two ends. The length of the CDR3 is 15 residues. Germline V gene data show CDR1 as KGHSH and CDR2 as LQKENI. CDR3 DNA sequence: TGTGCCAGCTCACCAGACATCTCAACCCTTGAAAAACTGTTTTTT. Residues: CASSPDISTLEKLFF. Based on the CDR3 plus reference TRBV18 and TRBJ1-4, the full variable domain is NAGVMQNPRHLVRRRGQEARLRCSPMKGHSHVYWYRQLPEEGLKFMVYLQKENIIDESGMPKERFSAEFPKEGPSILRIQQVVRGDSAAYFCASSPDISTLEKLFFGSGTQLSVL.